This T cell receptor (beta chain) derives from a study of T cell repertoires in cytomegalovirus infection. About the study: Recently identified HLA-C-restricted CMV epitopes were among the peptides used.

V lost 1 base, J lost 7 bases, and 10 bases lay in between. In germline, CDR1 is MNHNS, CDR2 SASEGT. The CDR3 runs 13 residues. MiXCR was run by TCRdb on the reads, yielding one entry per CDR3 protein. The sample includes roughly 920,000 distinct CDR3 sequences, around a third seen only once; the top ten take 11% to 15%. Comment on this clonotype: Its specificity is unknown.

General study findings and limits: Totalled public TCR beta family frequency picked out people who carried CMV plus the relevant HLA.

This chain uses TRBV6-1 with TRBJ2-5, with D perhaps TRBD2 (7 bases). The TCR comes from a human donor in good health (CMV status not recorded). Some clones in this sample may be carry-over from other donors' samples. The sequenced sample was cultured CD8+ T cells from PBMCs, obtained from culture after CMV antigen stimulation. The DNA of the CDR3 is TGTGCCAGCAGTGAAGATGGGGGGGCGACCCAGTACTTC. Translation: CASSEDGGATQYF.